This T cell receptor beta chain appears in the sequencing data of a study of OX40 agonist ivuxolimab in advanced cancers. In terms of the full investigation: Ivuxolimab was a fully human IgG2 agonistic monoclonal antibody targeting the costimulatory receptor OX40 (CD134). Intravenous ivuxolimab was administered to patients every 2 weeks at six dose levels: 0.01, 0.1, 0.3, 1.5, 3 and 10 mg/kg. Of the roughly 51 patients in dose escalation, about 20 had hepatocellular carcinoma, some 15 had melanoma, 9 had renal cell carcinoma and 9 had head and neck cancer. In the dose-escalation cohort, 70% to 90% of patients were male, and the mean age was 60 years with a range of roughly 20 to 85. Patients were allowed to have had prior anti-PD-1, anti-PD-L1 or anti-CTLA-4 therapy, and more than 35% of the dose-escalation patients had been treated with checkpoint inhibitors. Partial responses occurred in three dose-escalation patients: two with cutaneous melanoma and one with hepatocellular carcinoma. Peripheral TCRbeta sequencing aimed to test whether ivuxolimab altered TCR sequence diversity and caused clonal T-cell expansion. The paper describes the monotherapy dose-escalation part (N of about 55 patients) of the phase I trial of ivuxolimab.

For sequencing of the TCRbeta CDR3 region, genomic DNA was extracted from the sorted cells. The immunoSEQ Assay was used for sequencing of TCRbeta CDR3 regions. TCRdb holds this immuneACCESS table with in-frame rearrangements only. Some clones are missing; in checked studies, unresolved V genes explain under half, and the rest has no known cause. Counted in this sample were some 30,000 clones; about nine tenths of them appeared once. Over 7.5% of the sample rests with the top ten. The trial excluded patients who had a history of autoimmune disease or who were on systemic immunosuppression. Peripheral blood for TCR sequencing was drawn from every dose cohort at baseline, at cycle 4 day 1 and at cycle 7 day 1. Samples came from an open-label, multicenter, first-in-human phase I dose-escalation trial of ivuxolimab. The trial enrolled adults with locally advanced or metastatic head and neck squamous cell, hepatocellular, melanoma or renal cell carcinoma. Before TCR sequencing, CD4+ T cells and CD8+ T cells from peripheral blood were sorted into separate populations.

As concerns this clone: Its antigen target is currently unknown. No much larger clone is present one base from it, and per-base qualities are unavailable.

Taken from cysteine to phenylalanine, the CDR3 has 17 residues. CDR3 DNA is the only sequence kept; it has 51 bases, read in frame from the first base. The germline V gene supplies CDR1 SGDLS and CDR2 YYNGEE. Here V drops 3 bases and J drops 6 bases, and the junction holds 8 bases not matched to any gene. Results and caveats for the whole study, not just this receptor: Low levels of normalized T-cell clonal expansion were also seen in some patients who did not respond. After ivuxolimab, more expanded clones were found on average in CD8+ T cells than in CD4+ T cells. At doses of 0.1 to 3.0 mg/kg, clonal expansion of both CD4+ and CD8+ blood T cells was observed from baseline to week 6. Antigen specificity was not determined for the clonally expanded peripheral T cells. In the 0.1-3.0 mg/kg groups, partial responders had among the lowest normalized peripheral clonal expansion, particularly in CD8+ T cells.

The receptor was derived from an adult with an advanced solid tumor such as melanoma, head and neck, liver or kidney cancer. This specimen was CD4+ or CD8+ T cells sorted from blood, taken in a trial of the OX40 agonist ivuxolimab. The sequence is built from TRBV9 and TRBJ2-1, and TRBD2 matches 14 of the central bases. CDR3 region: CASSDQRGLAGANEQFF. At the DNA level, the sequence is TGTGCCAGCAGCGACCAGAGGGGACTAGCGGGGGCCAATGAGCAGTTCTTC.